This TCR beta chain is drawn from a study of blood T cells in healthy people across ages (dated by TCRdb to the mid-2010s). With respect to the entire study: In model experiments, template switching captured roughly one uniquely barcoded TCR beta cDNA molecule for every two T cells. The study measured age-related changes in TCR beta repertoire diversity using deep sequencing normalized with unique cDNA molecular identifiers. The donors were divided into four age groups: young (average approximately 17 years), middle-aged (approximately 42), aged (around 59) and long-lived (about 80). Two additional independent replicas of 1 million unique cDNA reads from the same blood draw were analyzed for two donors (one aged 18 to 30 and one aged 80 or older). The paper as a whole reports these results and caveats: Because donor CMV infection status was unknown, age-related changes in expanded clonotypes were potentially confounded. Compared with the aged group, the long-lived group had more naive CD4+ T cells, fewer expanded clones and increased TCR diversity, a pattern suggesting age selection. Observed TCR beta diversity correlated strongly with the percentage of naive T cells measured by flow cytometry. Estimates of total diversity from one million sequenced T cells were regarded as lower bounds and underestimates. As age increased, observed TCR beta diversity per million T cells dropped in a roughly linear way, and a significant reduction was already evident by age about 40. Conclusive comparison of naive and antigen-experienced compartments was prevented by the profiling of bulk unsorted PBMCs.

The CDR3, from cysteine to phenylalanine, totals 15 residues. Just the 45-base CDR3 DNA is kept, in frame starting at base 1. V sheds 6 bases and J sheds 0 bases, leaving 11 bases between their ends. From a lookup of the germline V gene, CDR1 and CDR2 are MDHEN and SYDVKM. This clonotype was counted a few times. Its antigen remains unidentified. No much larger clonotype is one base removed from it; base qualities were not supplied. Libraries were built with 5' RACE. The sequencer listed for this sample is Illumina HiSeq 2500. A second PCR of roughly 6 to 11 cycles was performed with a sample-barcoded 5' primer and a J-beta primer mix. Each TCR beta cDNA molecule received a unique molecular identifier from a template-switch 5' adaptor carrying 12 random nucleotides. At least 2.5 million CDR3-containing paired-end reads were obtained from each sample. First-strand cDNA synthesis was performed from all RNA using the Mint cDNA synthesis kit, with priming by a TRBC-specific oligonucleotide. Following uracil-DNA glycosylase treatment, a first 18-cycle PCR with universal primers M1SS and BC2_uni_R was performed on all cDNA. As for how the authors treated the data: Each sample was normalized by randomly selecting 1 million high-quality reads, each carrying a distinct molecular identifier. Reads with shared molecular identifiers were discarded instead of being binned into consensus sequences. MiTCR, set to a Q25 quality threshold and the strictest error-elimination algorithm, was used for CDR3 identification, clonotype clustering and error correction. A nonparametric unseen species model with Euler transformation was used to estimate a lower bound on total TCR beta diversity. TCRdb handled the public reads itself, with Q25 trimming in fastp and clone calling in MiXCR, and kept productive beta chains. Entries that share a CDR3 protein sequence are merged under the most common genes and DNA. The V and J calls shown here were made by TCRdb, not taken from the authors' results. The sample yields about 930,000 distinct CDR3 sequences; about 27% were counted once. The top ten constitute roughly a tenth of the sample.

Donors were a few dozen systemically healthy Caucasian individuals from Russia aged roughly 6 to 100 years. Around 9.7 milliliters of peripheral blood were collected from each donor into EDTA-treated Vacutainer tubes. Ficoll-Paque density-gradient centrifugation was used to isolate PBMCs, with at least 6.5 million obtained per sample. Trizol reagent was used to extract total RNA from PBMCs, with at least 5.5 micrograms per sample. Naive CD45RAhigh/CD27high T cell percentages were measured by flow cytometry on a PBMC aliquot from every donor. The sample was also linked to a second study, of T cells of mothers and their children. According to the second study: The donors were nine systemically healthy Caucasian individuals, made up of three mothers and their six children. cDNA synthesis consumed the entire amount of extracted RNA, loaded at around 1.4 ug RNA in each 15 ul reaction. In the second PCR, the M1S primer added sample barcodes and 2-4 random nucleotides. More than 8 million TCR beta CDR3 reads were obtained from each mother, and some 3.3 million reads were obtained from each child. TCR recombination output is similarly shaped by thymic selection in related and unrelated pairs, with a minor effect exerted by inherited differences. Normalized repertoire overlap was always found to be slightly, but never significantly, higher in related mother-child pairs than in unrelated mother-child pairs. With a sensitivity of approximately 100 clones per million clonotypes, no persistent microchimeric T cell clones were detected. To look for features that set related mother-child pairs apart from unrelated individuals, the researchers ran deep NGS to compare the TCR beta repertoires of mothers and children. The mean age was roughly 44 +/- 4 years for the mothers and around 11 +/- 4 years for the children. After adapter ligation with NEBNext reagents, the libraries were sequenced on Illumina HiSeq 2000 with 100+100 nt paired-end reads. Mother and child libraries were prepared a month apart and sequenced in separate runs to prevent cross-contamination. Between about 500,000 and 2,300,000 distinct TCR beta clonotypes were identified per donor. Naive TCR beta clonotypes were estimated from low-frequency clonotypes matched to each donor's FACS-determined naive share, without sorting.

Sequencing was carried out using blood. The V and J genes are TRBV28 and TRBJ1-4; no D gene can be assigned with confidence. This receptor was taken from a woman aged 40-49 years in good health. The nucleotides read TGTGCCAGCAGGATACTGACCGCAACTAATGAAAAACTGTTTTTT. Its protein product is CASRILTATNEKLFF.